Described below is a single T cell receptor beta chain sequence and its context. The antigen remains unidentified. Genomic DNA was the PCR template. A primer set of 30 forward and 13 reverse primers amplified the CDR3. TCRdb called the multiplex PCR reads again in MiXCR, with one record for every CDR3 protein. The profile covers some 250,000 distinct CDR3 sequences, with 47% appearing a single time and roughly an eighth taken by the ten largest. The data were taken from a study of type 1 and type 2 diabetes patients. Study-wide background: Samples came from type 1 diabetic, type 2 diabetic or nondiabetic people, recruited in China.

Study-level results: V and J gene usage correlated at around 0.97 between type 2 diabetes and control samples. Type 2 diabetes repertoires were more diverse than type 1 diabetes repertoires.

The sample comprised peripheral blood mononuclear cells (PBMCs). The TCR sequence derives from a young man with type 2 diabetes.

CDR3 DNA: TGTGCCAGCAGCCCCCGCTCGAGCGGGGGAGGCTCCTACAATGAGCAGTTCTTC. Translation: CASSPRSSGGGSYNEQFF. V usage is TRBV13 and J usage is TRBJ2-1; 8 nucleotides match TRBD2. This CDR3 region has 18 residues. Germline V gene sequence: CDR1 PRHDT, CDR2 FYEKMQ (reference sequence). V shed 5 bases and J 0 bases; nucleotides not matched to a gene: 12. The full variable domain, rest sourced from reference TRBV13 and TRBJ2-1, is AAGVIQSPRHLIKEKRETATLKCYPIPRHDTVYWYQQGPGQDPQFLISFYEKMQSDKGSIPDRFSAQQFSDYHSELNMSSLELGDSALYFCASSPRSSGGGSYNEQFFGPGTRLTVL.